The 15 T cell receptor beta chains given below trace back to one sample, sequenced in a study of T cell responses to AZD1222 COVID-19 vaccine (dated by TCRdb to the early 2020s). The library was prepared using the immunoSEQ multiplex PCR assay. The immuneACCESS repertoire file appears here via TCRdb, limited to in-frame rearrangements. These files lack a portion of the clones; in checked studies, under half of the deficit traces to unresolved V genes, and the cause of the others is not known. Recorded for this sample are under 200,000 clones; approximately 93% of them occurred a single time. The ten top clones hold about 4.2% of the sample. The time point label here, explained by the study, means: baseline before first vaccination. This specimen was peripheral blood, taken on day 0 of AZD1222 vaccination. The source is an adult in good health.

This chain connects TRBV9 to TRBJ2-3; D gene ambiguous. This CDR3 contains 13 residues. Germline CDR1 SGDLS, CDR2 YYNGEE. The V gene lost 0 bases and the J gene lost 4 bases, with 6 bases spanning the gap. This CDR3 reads CASSVATADTQYF. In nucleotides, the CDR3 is TGTGCCAGCAGCGTAGCTACGGCAGATACGCAGTATTTT.

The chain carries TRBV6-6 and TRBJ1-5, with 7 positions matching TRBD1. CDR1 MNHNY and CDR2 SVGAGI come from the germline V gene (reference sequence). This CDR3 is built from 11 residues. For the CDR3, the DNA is TGTGCTACGACAGGGAATCAGCCCCAGCATTTT. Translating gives CATTGNQPQHF.

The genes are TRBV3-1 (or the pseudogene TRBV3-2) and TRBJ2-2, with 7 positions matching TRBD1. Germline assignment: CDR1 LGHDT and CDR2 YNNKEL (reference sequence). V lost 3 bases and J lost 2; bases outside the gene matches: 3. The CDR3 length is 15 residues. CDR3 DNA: TGTGCCAGCAGCCACCGGGACAGCAACACCGGGGAGCTGTTTTTT. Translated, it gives CASSHRDSNTGELFF.

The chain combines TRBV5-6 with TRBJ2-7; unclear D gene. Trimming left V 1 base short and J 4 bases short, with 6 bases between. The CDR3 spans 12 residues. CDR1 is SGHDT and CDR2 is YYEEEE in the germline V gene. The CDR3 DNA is TGTGCCAGCAGCTTGAGTGGGTACGAGCAGTACTTC. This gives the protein CASSLSGYEQYF.

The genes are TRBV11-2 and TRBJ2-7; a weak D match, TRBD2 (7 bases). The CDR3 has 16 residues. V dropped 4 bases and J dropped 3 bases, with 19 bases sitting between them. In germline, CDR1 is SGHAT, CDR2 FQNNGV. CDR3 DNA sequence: TGTGCCAGCAGCTCTAACCGGGGGGCGGTTCTCTACGAGCAGTACTTC. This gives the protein CASSSNRGAVLYEQYF.

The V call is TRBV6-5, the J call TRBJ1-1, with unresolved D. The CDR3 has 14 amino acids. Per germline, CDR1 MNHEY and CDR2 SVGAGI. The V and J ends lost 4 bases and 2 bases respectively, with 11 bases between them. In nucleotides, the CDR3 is TGTGCCAGCAGTTGGGAACAGACAAACACTGAAGCTTTCTTT. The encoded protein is CASSWEQTNTEAFF.

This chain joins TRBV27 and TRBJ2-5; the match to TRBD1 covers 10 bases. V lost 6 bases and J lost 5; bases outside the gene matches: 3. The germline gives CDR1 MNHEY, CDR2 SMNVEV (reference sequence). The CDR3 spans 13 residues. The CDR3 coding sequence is TGTGCCAGCAGGACAGGGGGCGAGGAGACCCAGTACTTC. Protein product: CASRTGGEETQYF.

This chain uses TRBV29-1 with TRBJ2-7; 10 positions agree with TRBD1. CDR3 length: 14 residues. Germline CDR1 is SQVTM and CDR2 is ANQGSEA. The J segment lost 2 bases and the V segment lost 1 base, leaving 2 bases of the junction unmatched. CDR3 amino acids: CSVEGGQGAYEQYF. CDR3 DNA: TGCAGCGTTGAAGGTGGACAGGGGGCCTACGAGCAGTACTTC.

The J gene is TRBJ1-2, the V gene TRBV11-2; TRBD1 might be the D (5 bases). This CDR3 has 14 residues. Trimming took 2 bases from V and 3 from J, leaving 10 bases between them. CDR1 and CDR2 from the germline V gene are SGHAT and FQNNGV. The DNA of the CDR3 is TGTGCCAGCAGCTTATTCGGGACCTACTATGGCTACACCTTC. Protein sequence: CASSLFGTYYGYTF.

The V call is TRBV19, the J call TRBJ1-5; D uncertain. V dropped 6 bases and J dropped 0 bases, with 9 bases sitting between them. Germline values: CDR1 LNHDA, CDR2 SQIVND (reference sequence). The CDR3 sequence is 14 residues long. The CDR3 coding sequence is TGTGCCAGTAGGCCGGTTAATAGCAATCAGCCCCAGCATTTT. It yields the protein CASRPVNSNQPQHF.

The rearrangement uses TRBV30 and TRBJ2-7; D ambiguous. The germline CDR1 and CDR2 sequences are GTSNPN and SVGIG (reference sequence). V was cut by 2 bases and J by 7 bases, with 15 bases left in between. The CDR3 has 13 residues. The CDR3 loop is CAWSPNGLGEQYF. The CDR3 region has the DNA TGTGCCTGGAGTCCGAACGGGTTGGGAGAGCAGTACTTC. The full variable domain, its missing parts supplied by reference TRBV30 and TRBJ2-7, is SQTIHQWPATLVQPVGSPLSLECTVEGTSNPNLYWYRQAAGRGLQLLFYSVGIGQISSEVPQNLSASRPQDRQFILSSKKLLLSDSGFYLCAWSPNGLGEQYFGPGTRLTVT.

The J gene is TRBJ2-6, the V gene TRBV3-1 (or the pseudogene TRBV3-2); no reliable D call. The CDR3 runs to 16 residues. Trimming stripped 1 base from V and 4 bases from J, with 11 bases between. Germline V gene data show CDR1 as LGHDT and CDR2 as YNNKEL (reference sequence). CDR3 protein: CASSQGLVSGANVLTF. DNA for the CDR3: TGTGCCAGCAGCCAAGGGCTAGTCTCCGGGGCCAACGTCCTGACTTTC.

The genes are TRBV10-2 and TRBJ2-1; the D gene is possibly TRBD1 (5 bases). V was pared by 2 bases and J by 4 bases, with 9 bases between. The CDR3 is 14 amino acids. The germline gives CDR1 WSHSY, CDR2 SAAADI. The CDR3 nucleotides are TGCGCCAGCAGTGAGGACAGACTTTACAATGAGCAGTTCTTC. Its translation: CASSEDRLYNEQFF.

The CDR3 DNA sequence: TGTGCCACTGTCGGACAGGCCGGAGGTTCACCCCTCCACTTT. The encoded protein is CATVGQAGGSPLHF. V and J are TRBV24-1 and TRBJ1-6; 7 bases are a match to TRBD1. The CDR3 has 14 amino acids. Germline V gene sequence: CDR1 KGHDR, CDR2 SFDVKD. Trimming at V came to 10 bases and at J to 9 bases, leaving 11 bases not matched to a gene.

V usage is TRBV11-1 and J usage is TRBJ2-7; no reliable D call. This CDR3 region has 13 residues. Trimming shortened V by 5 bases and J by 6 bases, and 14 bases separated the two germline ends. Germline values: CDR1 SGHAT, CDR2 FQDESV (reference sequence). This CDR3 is CASSPSSSSEQYF. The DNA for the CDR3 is TGTGCCAGCAGCCCGTCTAGTTCCAGCGAGCAGTACTTC.